This TCR beta chain was identified during a study of metastatic and nonmetastatic thyroid tumors. TCRdb used MiXCR to call clones anew from the PCR reads. The data contain some 31,000 clones, around 4% of them singletons. None of the patients had undergone any treatment ahead of thyroid surgery. In its sample, this clone was seen many times. The germline CDR1 and CDR2 sequences are MNHNS and SASEGT. The CDR3 spans 13 residues. The junction had 6 bases not matched to a gene; V was cut back by 6 bases and J by 9 bases. The genes are TRBV6-1 and TRBJ2-1, with 9 bases fitting TRBD2. Material for sequencing was blood. The clonotype comes from a female donor with papillary thyroid cancer or a benign thyroid nodule (not recorded which). Some clones in this sample may be carry-over from other donors' samples. CDR3 region: CASRGTSRREQFF. The CDR3 DNA sequence: TGTGCCAGCAGGGGGACTAGCCGACGTGAGCAGTTCTTC.